This TCR beta chain was captured by sequencing in a study of cytomegalovirus exposure and HLA in healthy donors. Whole-study findings and limits: Testing in vitro showed a few CMV-associated chains specific for CMV antigens.

The germline CDR1 and CDR2 sequences are SGDLS and YYNGEE. Trimming left V 4 bases short and J 4 bases short, with 8 bases between. The length of the CDR3 is 12 residues. PCR involved 60 Vbeta and 13 Jbeta primers. The protocol was immunoSEQ multiplex PCR, while the TCRdb copy is restricted to in-frame clones and leaves out a portion. The sample lists around 41,000 clones; approximately 63% were seen once. With regard to this clone: Antigen unknown. Other DNA sequences in the sample encode the same CDR3.

The sample was PBMCs. The chain couples TRBV9 to TRBJ2-5; D remains unclear. The clonotype comes from a man aged 35 to 55 in good health and CMV-seronegative. This CDR3 reads CASSPPGETQYF. DNA of the CDR3: TGTGCCAGCAGCCCGCCAGGAGAGACCCAGTACTTC.